This entry lists 3 T cell receptor beta chains sequenced from one sample in a study of T cells after yellow fever vaccination. One entry per CDR3 protein results from TCRdb running MiXCR on the 5' RACE reads. The data show 350,000 or so distinct CDR3 sequences, roughly 8.6% seen once. Sequenced material: PBMCs, taken more than 40 days after the first yellow fever vaccination. These receptors came from a man younger than 35 who received the YFV17D yellow fever vaccine.

This clonotype occurred many times. The V gene is TRBV7-2, the J gene TRBJ2-1; 10 bases fit TRBD1. The CDR3 extends over 15 amino acids. The J segment lost 6 bases and the V segment lost 4 bases, leaving 6 bases of the junction unmatched. The germline V gene encodes CDR1 SGHTA and CDR2 FQGNSA. This CDR3 is CASSSTGTGVNEQFF. CDR3 in DNA: TGTGCCAGCAGCTCCACCGGGACAGGGGTCAATGAGCAGTTCTTC.

This clonotype was seen a handful of times. The genes are TRBV6-2 or TRBV6-3 and TRBJ2-7; D not resolved. This CDR3 spans 11 amino acids. Germline V gives CDR1 MNHEY, CDR2 SVGEGT. Trimming stripped 5 bases from V and 3 bases from J, with 5 bases between. This CDR3 is CASSTYYEQYF. CDR3 nucleotide sequence: TGTGCCAGCAGTACCTACTACGAGCAGTACTTC.

This chain's CDR3 is CASSTGQLQETQYF. In DNA form, the CDR3 reads TGTGCCAGCAGCACGGGGCAACTCCAAGAGACCCAGTACTTC. V usage is TRBV5-6 and J usage is TRBJ2-5; possibly TRBD1 or TRBD2 for D (5 bases each). Germline V gives CDR1 SGHDT, CDR2 YYEEEE. Trimming cost V 4 bases and J 1 base, with 11 bases left between them. CDR3 length equals 14 residues.